This paragraph covers one T cell receptor beta chain sequence. The antigen is not known. V gave up 4 bases and J gave up 5 bases; unmatched junction bases: 15. From germline, CDR1 is SGDLS and CDR2 YYNGEE. The CDR3 runs to 19 residues. The data derive from a study of graft-versus-host responses after intestinal transplantation. Across the whole study: Recipients had transplants, and these were multivisceral, liver-intestinal, or isolated intestinal. The study's findings and limits: Some patients had graft-donor T cell macrochimerism. In their allografts, the ratios of graft-versus-host to host-versus-graft T cell clones were high. GvH clones detected in recipient marrow included some appearing first in ileum or blood.

Data came from immunoSEQ multiplex PCR; TCRdb stores just in-frame clones and leaves some out. Among approximately 75,000 clones listed, about 94% were seen once. The sequence derives from a human donor who received an intestinal transplant. The rearrangement links TRBV9 to TRBJ2-5, with 15 nucleotides matching TRBD2. Source: unstimulated CD8+ T cells sorted from spleen or lymph node cells, taken before intestinal transplant. DNA for the CDR3: TGTGCCAGCAGCTCCCGGACTAGCGGGAGGGCCGAAGATCGGGAGACCCAGTACTTC. This sequence encodes CASSSRTSGRAEDRETQYF.